These T cell receptor beta chains were read from a single sample in a study of Tregs in tolerant kidney transplant recipients. Clones were sequenced by immunoSEQ multiplex PCR, and TCRdb holds only the in-frame ones, with some missing. The sample shows approximately 15,000 clones, around 80% of them seen only once. The source was Tregs from blood, collected before the transplant. These receptors were collected from a human donor who received a combined kidney and bone marrow transplant. Both conserved end residues are part of each CDR3. Fields, in order: CDR3 length, J gene, clone size, D gene, V gene, CDR3 DNA, CDR3 protein. D genes are given only for firm matches. Not every row has a clone size; where given, it reads once, few, many or a size class.

14 | TRBJ1-4 | once | - | TRBV5-1 | TGCGCCAGCAGCTTGGGTACCCCGGGGGAAAAACTGTTTTTT | CASSLGTPGEKLFF
14 | TRBJ1-5 | few | - | TRBV10-3 | TGTGCCATCAGCGGGGGGGATAGCAATCAGCCCCAGCATTTT | CAISGGDSNQPQHF
10 | TRBJ2-7 | - | - | TRBV29-1 | TGCAGCGTGAGAGACATAGGGCAGTACTTC | CSVRDIGQYF
15 | TRBJ2-7 | - | TRBD2 | TRBV29-1 | TGCAGCGTTGGGGGTCAACTAGCGGGAGTGGACGAGCAGTACTTC | CSVGGQLAGVDEQYF
14 | TRBJ2-5 | - | TRBD1 | TRBV30 | TGTGCCTGGACCATGTCGACAGGGCAAGAGACCCAGTACTTC | CAWTMSTGQETQYF
12 | TRBJ1-2 | - | - | TRBV6-1 | TGTGCCAGCAGTGAACGGGGGTATGGCTACACCTTC | CASSERGYGYTF
16 | TRBJ1-3 | - | - | TRBV9 | TGTGCCAGCAGCCCCCCATATGGTGTCGGTGGAAACACCATATATTTT | CASSPPYGVGGNTIYF
14 | TRBJ1-1 | - | TRBD1 | TRBV2 | TGTGCCAGCGGAGACAGGGGGATGAACACTGAAGCTTTCTTT | CASGDRGMNTEAFF
15 | TRBJ1-1 | few | TRBD1 | TRBV19 | TGTGCCAGTAGTATAGTTGGGACAGCGAACACTGAAGCTTTCTTT | CASSIVGTANTEAFF
12 | TRBJ2-1 | - | - | TRBV28 | TGTGCCAGCAGTCCCCGGTACAATGAGCAGTTCTTC | CASSPRYNEQFF
13 | TRBJ2-1 | few | TRBD2 | TRBV29-1 | TGCAGCGTTGCGGGGGGGCTTCACAATGAGCAGTTCTTC | CSVAGGLHNEQFF
14 | TRBJ1-2 | - | TRBD1 | TRBV30 | TGTGCCTGGAGAAGACAGGGGGTTATGGGTGGCTACACCTTC | CAWRRQGVMGGYTF
14 | TRBJ1-1 | - | - | TRBV7-8 | TGTGCCAGCAGCTTAGGGACATCGAACACTGAAGCTTTCTTT | CASSLGTSNTEAFF
12 | TRBJ2-1 | - | - | TRBV5-1 | TGCGCCAGCAGTCCTAGTATAGATGAGCAGTTCTTC | CASSPSIDEQFF
17 | TRBJ2-3 | - | TRBD2 | TRBV27 | TGTGCCAGCAGTTGGTCGGGACTAGCGGGGGGAACCGATACGCAGTATTTT | CASSWSGLAGGTDTQYF
12 | TRBJ1-1 | - | - | TRBV28 | TGTGCCAGCAGTTTATTGGGCCCTGGGGCTTTCTTT | CASSLLGPGAFF
16 | TRBJ2-1 | - | TRBD1 | TRBV28 | TGTGCCAGCAGAAAACCGCCGGGACAGGGGGCAGGGGAGCAGTTCTTC | CASRKPPGQGAGEQFF
14 | TRBJ2-7 | - | - | TRBV28 | TGTGCCAGCAGTTTATCCCGGTTCTCCTACGAGCAGTACTTC | CASSLSRFSYEQYF
15 | TRBJ1-1 | - | - | TRBV10-1 | TGCGCCAGCAGTGAGTCGCCACGGGGGAACACTGAAGCTTTCTTT | CASSESPRGNTEAFF
14 | TRBJ1-2 | - | - | TRBV5-5 | TGTGCCAGCAGATATCGGAGGGGCAACTATGGCTACACCTTC | CASRYRRGNYGYTF
13 | TRBJ1-4 | - | TRBD1 | TRBV5-6 | TGTGCCAGCAGCACACAGGGGGCGGGAAAACTGTTTTTT | CASSTQGAGKLFF
13 | TRBJ1-2 | - | TRBD1 | TRBV6-1 | TGTGCCAGCGTCTTACAGGGGGCCTATGGCTACACCTTC | CASVLQGAYGYTF
15 | TRBJ1-2 | few | TRBD1 | TRBV9 | TGTGCCAGCAGCCCAGACAGGGGGCGCTTGCATGGCTACACCTTC | CASSPDRGRLHGYTF
11 | TRBJ2-5 | - | - | TRBV27 | TGTGCCAGCAGTTCCGGAGAGACCCAGTACTTC | CASSSGETQYF
13 | TRBJ2-4 | - | - | TRBV9 | TGTGCCAGCAGCCCCCCGGACAATAACATTCAGTACTTC | CASSPPDNNIQYF
14 | TRBJ1-2 | few | - | TRBV2 | TGTGCCAGCAGTGAGATCACTCAGGACTATGGCTACACCTTC | CASSEITQDYGYTF
15 | TRBJ2-1 | - | - | TRBV7-6 | TGTGCCAGCGGTCCTCCGCCCCCGGGCTACAATGAGCAGTTCTTC | CASGPPPPGYNEQFF
15 | TRBJ1-2 | - | TRBD1 | TRBV15 | TGTGCCACCACTAAGGGACAGGGGGTTAACTATGGCTACACCTTC | CATTKGQGVNYGYTF
16 | TRBJ2-5 | few | TRBD2 | TRBV7-2 | TGTGCCAGCAGCGACCCTCTAGCGGGAAGAGGAGAGACCCAGTACTTC | CASSDPLAGRGETQYF
13 | TRBJ2-7 | - | - | TRBV7-8 | TGTGCCAGCAGCTTAAAGAGAGCCTACGAGCAGTACTTC | CASSLKRAYEQYF
13 | TRBJ1-2 | few | - | TRBV19 | TGTGCCAGTACCCCGGGGGGGTACTATGGCTACACCTTC | CASTPGGYYGYTF
15 | TRBJ1-4 | medium-sized | TRBD1 | TRBV4-1 | TGCGCCAGCAGCCCCTCCGGACAGGGAAGTGAAAAACTGTTTTTT | CASSPSGQGSEKLFF
13 | TRBJ1-2 | - | - | TRBV19 | TGTGCCAGTAGCCCAGTGGTGTCTGCTGGCTACACCTTC | CASSPVVSAGYTF
15 | TRBJ2-7 | once | TRBD2 | TRBV4-3 | TGCGCCAGCAGCCAAGCCCACGGGGGAGGGTACGAGCAGTACTTC | CASSQAHGGGYEQYF
15 | TRBJ1-5 | - | TRBD1 | TRBV6-1 | TGTGCCAGCAGTGTTGTGACCCAGGGGGCTCAGCCCCAGCATTTT | CASSVVTQGAQPQHF
14 | TRBJ2-2 | - | - | TRBV2 | TGTGCCAGCAGTGATATAGGGGCGACCGGGGAGCTGTTTTTT | CASSDIGATGELFF
12 | TRBJ2-7 | - | - | TRBV6-1 | TGTGCCAGCAGTGTCTATCTGAGTGAGCAGTACTTC | CASSVYLSEQYF
11 | TRBJ2-1 | - | TRBD2 | TRBV6-5 | TGTGCCAGCAGTTGGGAGCGGGAGGGGTTCTTC | CASSWEREGFF
16 | TRBJ2-3 | - | - | TRBV28 | TGTGCCAGCAGTTTATATGCGGGATACGGCACAGATACGCAGTATTTT | CASSLYAGYGTDTQYF
13 | TRBJ1-2 | - | - | TRBV2 | TGTGCCAGCAGCAGGGTGGCGTCCTATGGCTACACCTTC | CASSRVASYGYTF
13 | TRBJ2-7 | - | - | TRBV18 | TGTGCCAGCTCACCCAGCGGTGGCTACGAGCAGTACTTC | CASSPSGGYEQYF
16 | TRBJ1-2 | - | - | TRBV28 | TGTGCCAGCAGTTTAGGAGGGACGGTCCTCGGGTATGGCTACACCTTC | CASSLGGTVLGYGYTF
14 | TRBJ2-3 | few | - | TRBV2 | TGTGCCAGCAGGGGGGGAACGAGCACAGATACGCAGTATTTT | CASRGGTSTDTQYF
12 | TRBJ1-2 | few | - | TRBV28 | TGTGCCAGCAGTGGTCCCTACAGTGGCTACACCTTC | CASSGPYSGYTF
12 | TRBJ2-7 | - | - | TRBV5-1 | TGCGCCAGCAGCCCTATCCTTGGTGAGCAGTACTTC | CASSPILGEQYF
12 | TRBJ1-2 | - | - | TRBV29-1 | TGCAGCGTTGAGTGGCAGATCTATGGCTACACCTTC | CSVEWQIYGYTF
14 | TRBJ2-7 | few | - | TRBV27 | TGTGCCAGCAGTCAACCGGGACTGCCGCTCGTAGAGTACTTC | CASSQPGLPLVEYF
13 | TRBJ2-1 | once | - | TRBV5-6 | TGTGCCAGCAGCCAGGGACTTCACAATGAGCAGTTCTTC | CASSQGLHNEQFF
16 | TRBJ2-1 | - | TRBD2 | TRBV7-2 | TGTGCCAGCAGCTTCCCTAGCGGGAGAGGGTCGAATGAGCAGTTCTTC | CASSFPSGRGSNEQFF
14 | TRBJ1-2 | few | - | TRBV5-6 | TGTGCCAGCAGCCCGCTGGGGGGGGACTATGGCTACACCTTC | CASSPLGGDYGYTF
16 | TRBJ1-1 | - | - | TRBV5-4 | TGTGCCAGCAGCTTGGCTGGTTCCAGGCCCAACACTGAAGCTTTCTTT | CASSLAGSRPNTEAFF
17 | TRBJ2-1 | - | TRBD2 | TRBV5-5 | TGTGCCAGCAGCCCTATGGTAGCGGGGGGGCCTTTCCATGAGCAGTTCTTC | CASSPMVAGGPFHEQFF
15 | TRBJ2-1 | - | TRBD2 | TRBV19 | TGTGCCAGTAGTATTCTCGGGACTAGCGGGGATGAGCAGTTCTTC | CASSILGTSGDEQFF
14 | TRBJ1-5 | - | - | TRBV7-2 | TGTGCCAGCAGCTGGACTGGGGGCAATCAGCCCCAGCATTTT | CASSWTGGNQPQHF
16 | TRBJ2-2 | - | - | TRBV7-2 | TGTGCCAGCAGCTTAGCGGGAGCGAAACTTGCCGGGGAGCTGTTTTTT | CASSLAGAKLAGELFF